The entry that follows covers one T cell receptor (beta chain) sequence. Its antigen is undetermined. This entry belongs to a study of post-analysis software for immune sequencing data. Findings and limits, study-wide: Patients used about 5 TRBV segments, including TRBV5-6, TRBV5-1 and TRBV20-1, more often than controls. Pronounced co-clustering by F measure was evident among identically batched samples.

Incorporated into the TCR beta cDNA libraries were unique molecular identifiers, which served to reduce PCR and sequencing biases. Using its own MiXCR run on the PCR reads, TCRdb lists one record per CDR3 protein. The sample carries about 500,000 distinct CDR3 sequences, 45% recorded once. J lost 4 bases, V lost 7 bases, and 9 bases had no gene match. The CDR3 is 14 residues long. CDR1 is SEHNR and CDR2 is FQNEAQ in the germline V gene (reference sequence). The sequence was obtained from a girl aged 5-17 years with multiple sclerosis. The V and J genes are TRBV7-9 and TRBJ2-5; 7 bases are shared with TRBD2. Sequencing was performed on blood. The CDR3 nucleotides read TGTGCCAGCATACCCGCTAGGGAGGGAGAGACCCAGTACTTC. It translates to CASIPAREGETQYF. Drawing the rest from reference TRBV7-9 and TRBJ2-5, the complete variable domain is DTGVSQNPRHKITKRGQNVTFRCDPISEHNRLYWYRQTLGQGPEFLTYFQNEAQLEKSRLLSDRFSAERPKGSFSTLEIQRTEQGDSAMYLCASIPAREGETQYFGPGTRLLVL.